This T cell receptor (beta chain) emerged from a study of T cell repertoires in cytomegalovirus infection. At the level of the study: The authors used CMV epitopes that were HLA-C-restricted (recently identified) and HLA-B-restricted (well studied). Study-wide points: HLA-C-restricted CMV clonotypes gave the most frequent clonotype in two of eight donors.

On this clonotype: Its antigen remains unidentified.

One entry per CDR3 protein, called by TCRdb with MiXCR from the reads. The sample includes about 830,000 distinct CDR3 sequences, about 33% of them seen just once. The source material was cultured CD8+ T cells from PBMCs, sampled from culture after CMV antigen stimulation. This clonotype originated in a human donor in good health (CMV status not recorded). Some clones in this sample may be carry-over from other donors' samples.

CDR3 sequence (DNA): TGTGCCAGCAGCACCCGGGACAGGGGTTTCCACGAGCAGTACTTC. Protein sequence: CASSTRDRGFHEQYF. This chain uses TRBV9 with TRBJ2-7, with 10 nucleotides matching TRBD1. The germline V gene encodes CDR1 SGDLS and CDR2 YYNGEE. Germline trimming cut 4 bases from V and 5 bases from J; bases unmatched to any gene: 9. The CDR3 spans 15 residues.